This T cell receptor (beta chain) derives from a study of shared T cell receptors in the human thymus. The table came from immunoSEQ multiplex PCR; TCRdb's copy has only in-frame clones and leaves some out. The table records about 380,000 clones, roughly 94% of them present only once. Sequencing input: thymocytes. The sequence was collected from a human donor.

Here the CDR3 reads CASTKGRAGLFF. The CDR3 DNA follows: TGTGCCAGCACTAAGGGACGGGCGGGACTGTTTTTT. The chain combines TRBV28 with TRBJ1-4, with D tentatively TRBD1 (5 bases). V was shortened by 7 bases and J by 13 bases, with 16 bases between the two germline ends. The length of the CDR3 is 12 residues. CDR1 is MDHEN, CDR2 SYDVKM, per germline.